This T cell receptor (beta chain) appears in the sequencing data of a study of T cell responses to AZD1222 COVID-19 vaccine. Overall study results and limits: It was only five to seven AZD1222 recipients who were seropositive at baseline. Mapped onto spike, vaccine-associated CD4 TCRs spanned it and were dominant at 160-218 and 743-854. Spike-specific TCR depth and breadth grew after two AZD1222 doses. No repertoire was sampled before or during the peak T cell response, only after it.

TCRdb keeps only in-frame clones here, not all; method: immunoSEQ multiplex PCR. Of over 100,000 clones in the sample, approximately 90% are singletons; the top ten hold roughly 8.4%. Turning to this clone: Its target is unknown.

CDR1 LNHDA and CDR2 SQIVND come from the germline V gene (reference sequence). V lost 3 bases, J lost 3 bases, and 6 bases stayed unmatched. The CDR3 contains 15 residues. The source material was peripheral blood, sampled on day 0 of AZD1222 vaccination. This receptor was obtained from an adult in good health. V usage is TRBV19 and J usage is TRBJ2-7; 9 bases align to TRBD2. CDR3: CASSMTSGGHYEQYF. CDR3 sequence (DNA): TGTGCCAGTAGTATGACTAGCGGAGGCCACTACGAGCAGTACTTC.